This passage covers 32 T cell receptor beta chains from one sample sequenced in a study of blood T cell repertoires in COVID-19. Data came from immunoSEQ multiplex PCR; TCRdb stores just in-frame clones and leaves some out. The sample shows about 300,000 clones, nearly 90% of them seen only once. The sequenced sample was peripheral blood. The source of these receptors is a woman aged 25 to 39 with COVID-19, enrolled during active disease.

This chain uses TRBV2 with TRBJ1-2; TRBD1 might be the D (6 bases). The CDR3 length is 13 residues. Deletions cut 6 bases from V and 5 bases from J, with 13 bases between. CDR1 SNHLY and CDR2 FYNNEI come from the germline V gene. The CDR3 loop is CASSPGHLYGYTF. DNA for the CDR3: TGTGCCAGCAGCCCGGGACACCTTTATGGCTACACCTTC. Based on the CDR3 plus reference TRBV2 and TRBJ1-2, the full variable domain is EPEVTQTPSHQVTQMGQEVILRCVPISNHLYFYWYRQILGQKVEFLVSFYNNEISEKSEIFDDQFSVERPDGSNFTLKIRSTKLEDSAMYFCASSPGHLYGYTFGSGTRLTVV.

The chain has TRBV3-1 (or the pseudogene TRBV3-2) and TRBJ1-2; D is unresolved. Trimming took off 4 bases at V and 8 bases at J, with 11 bases between the two ends. Germline CDR1 LGHDT, CDR2 YNNKEL (reference sequence). The CDR3 is 12 residues long. The CDR3 DNA reads as TGTGCCAGCAGCCTGGGAGGTAAAGGCTACACCTTC. Its protein product is CASSLGGKGYTF.

The V gene is TRBV7-9, the J gene TRBJ2-3; the D gene is possibly TRBD2 (6 bases). The CDR3 covers 12 residues. The germline V gene has CDR1 SEHNR and CDR2 FQNEAQ (reference sequence). The V gene lost 3 bases and the J gene lost 5 bases, with 6 bases spanning the gap. The DNA of the CDR3 is TGTGCCAGCAGCTTCGGGGGAGATACGCAGTATTTT. It yields the protein CASSFGGDTQYF.

The V call is TRBV7-6, the J call TRBJ2-3; 8 bases are a match to TRBD2. Germline V lookup: CDR1 SGHVS, CDR2 FNYEAQ. V lost 2 bases and J lost 6; bases outside the gene matches: 16. The CDR3 is 18 amino acids. Written as DNA, the CDR3 is TGTGCCAGCAGCTTAACGGGGGGGGGACTAGTCGGATTGGATACGCAGTATTTT. As protein: CASSLTGGGLVGLDTQYF.

This chain connects TRBV6-5 to TRBJ1-2; D uncertain. The CDR3 sequence is 13 residues long. V was trimmed by 10 bases and J by 0 bases, leaving 12 bases between them. Germline lookup yields CDR1 MNHEY and CDR2 SVGAGI. The CDR3 sequence: CATIEGANYGYTF. The CDR3 coding sequence is TGTGCCACCATAGAAGGAGCTAACTATGGCTACACCTTC.

This sequence joins TRBV27 and TRBJ1-2; a weak D match, TRBD1 (5 bases). CDR1 is MNHEY and CDR2 is SMNVEV in the germline V gene (reference sequence). This CDR3 is 12 amino acids long. V lost 5 bases to trimming and J lost 8 bases, with 12 bases between them. CDR3 sequence reads: CASSPGGVGYTF. Written as DNA, the CDR3 is TGTGCCAGCAGTCCCGGGGGGGTCGGCTACACCTTC.

The V call is TRBV12-3 or TRBV12-4, the J call TRBJ1-2; 7 nucleotides line up with TRBD1. V was clipped by 5 bases and J by 1 base; unmatched bases: 1. The CDR3 covers 13 residues. CDR3 DNA sequence: TGTGCCAGCAGTAGACAGGGTAACTATGGCTACACCTTC. It translates to CASSRQGNYGYTF.

This rearrangement joins TRBV7-6 to TRBJ2-1; 8 bases fit TRBD2. Trimming took 5 bases from V and 8 from J; bases not matched to a gene: 11. The CDR3 contains 15 residues. Germline loops: CDR1 SGHVS, CDR2 FNYEAQ. The CDR3 loop is CASSPTGGPRHEQFF. The DNA for the CDR3 is TGTGCCAGCAGCCCGACGGGGGGGCCCAGGCATGAGCAGTTCTTC.

The CDR3 DNA reads as TGTGCCAGCTCACTGACAGGGGTGGCGGAGGGCTACACCTTC. It codes for CASSLTGVAEGYTF. The rearrangement joins TRBV18 to TRBJ1-2, with TRBD1 matching 8 bases. The CDR3 runs 14 residues. The V gene end was trimmed by 4 bases and the J gene end by 8 bases; junction bases not matched to a gene: 9. Germline assignment: CDR1 KGHSH and CDR2 LQKENI.

This clone was counted once. V gene TRBV4-1 combines with J gene TRBJ2-3; TRBD2 is a possible D gene (5 bases). The ends were cut back, 0 bases at V and 1 base at J, with 11 bases in the middle. The CDR3 loop spans 16 amino acids. The germline V gene encodes CDR1 MGHRA and CDR2 YSYEKL. The CDR3, as DNA: TGCGCCAGCAGCCAAGAGGCGCAGGAGGGCACAGATACGCAGTATTTT. Its translation: CASSQEAQEGTDTQYF.

This clone was detected many times. The J gene is TRBJ1-1, the V gene TRBV7-3, with D possibly TRBD1 on 6 matching bases. With 2 bases removed from V and 3 bases from J, the gap between germline ends came to 7 bases. Germline CDR1 SGHTA, CDR2 FQGTGA. The CDR3 spans 13 residues. The CDR3: CASSLYRDTEAFF. In DNA, the CDR3 is TGTGCCAGCAGCTTATACAGGGACACTGAAGCTTTCTTT.

The chain recombines TRBV5-1 with TRBJ2-5, with D perhaps TRBD1 (6 bases). In germline, CDR1 is SGHRS, CDR2 YFSETQ. The CDR3 is 13 amino acids. Trimming left V 7 bases short and J 3 bases short, with 13 bases between. CDR3 residues: CASRRRQEETQYF. The CDR3 nucleotides read TGCGCCAGCCGCCGCCGACAGGAAGAGACCCAGTACTTC.

The chain has TRBV27 and TRBJ1-5; D is unresolved. The CDR3 is 18 residues long. Germline V gene sequence: CDR1 MNHEY, CDR2 SMNVEV (reference sequence). Deletions cut 3 bases from V and 2 bases from J, with 20 bases between. The CDR3 spells CASSFLKLDLECNQPQHF. CDR3 DNA: TGTGCCAGCAGTTTTCTGAAGTTGGACTTAGAGTGCAATCAGCCCCAGCATTTT.

This clone was found once. The V gene is TRBV11-3, the J gene TRBJ2-2; tentative D call: TRBD1 (6 bases). The V end was cut by 8 bases, the J end by 2 bases, with 12 bases between. The CDR3 has 14 amino acids. Germline loops: CDR1 SGHNT, CDR2 YENEEA. The CDR3 is CASSLRGNTGELFF. In DNA, the CDR3 is TGTGCCAGCTCCCTCAGGGGAAACACCGGGGAGCTGTTTTTT.

The chain links TRBV5-1 to TRBJ2-3, with 10 bases that match TRBD2. Germline lookup yields CDR1 SGHRS and CDR2 YFSETQ. V trimming: 1 base; J trimming: 5 bases; junction bases outside the gene matches: 4. The CDR3 consists of 15 residues. This CDR3 is CASSLSGGAVDTQYF. As DNA, the CDR3 is TGCGCCAGCAGCTTGAGCGGGGGGGCCGTAGATACGCAGTATTTT.

J is TRBJ1-4 and V is TRBV19; D might be TRBD1 (6 bases). The CDR3 contains 12 residues. Trimming stripped 6 bases from V and 7 bases from J, with 9 bases between. Germline-derived CDR1 and CDR2 are LNHDA and SQIVND (reference sequence). The CDR3 loop is CASSTTGEKLFF. For the CDR3, the DNA is TGTGCCAGTAGCACGACAGGTGAAAAACTGTTTTTT.

This clone has a single count. The chain couples TRBV20-1 to TRBJ2-7; D call uncertain. The CDR3 is 11 amino acids. Germline CDR1 and CDR2: DFQATT and SNEGSKA (reference sequence). DNA of the CDR3: TGCAGTGCTGGAGACTTATACGAGCAGTACGTC. The encoded protein is CSAGDLYEQYV.

This clone was seen only a few times. The chain has TRBV3-1 (or the pseudogene TRBV3-2) and TRBJ1-2; TRBD1 might be the D (6 bases). Germline V gene data show CDR1 as LGHDT and CDR2 as YNNKEL (reference sequence). The V gene lost 1 base and the J gene lost 8 bases, with 11 bases spanning the gap. This CDR3 has 13 residues. DNA of the CDR3: TGTGCCAGCAGCCAAGGGCAGGGACACGGCTACACCTTC. Its protein is CASSQGQGHGYTF.

The rearrangement links TRBV4-1 to TRBJ1-5; maybe TRBD1 (5 bases). The CDR3 runs to 15 residues. V lost 4 bases and J lost 5, with 15 bases in between. Germline V CDR1 and CDR2: MGHRA, YSYEKL. CDR3 DNA: TGCGCCAGCAGCCCCCGTCCAGCAGGGCATCAGCCCCAGCATTTT. This codes for CASSPRPAGHQPQHF.

This clone has a single count. The DNA of the CDR3 is TGTGCCAGCAGCCCCCCCGACACCACCTATGGCTACACCTTC. Amino acids: CASSPPDTTYGYTF. This chain links TRBV5-4 with TRBJ1-2; no clear D. Germline-derived CDR1 and CDR2 are SGHNT and YYREEE (reference sequence). The germline V and J ends were trimmed by 4 bases and 4 bases, with 14 bases remaining between them. The CDR3 covers 14 residues.

This clone came up a few times. The CDR3 spells CASSEIGGQPQHF. Written as DNA, the CDR3 is TGTGCCAGCAGTGAAATTGGTGGCCAGCCCCAGCATTTT. The gene calls are TRBV2 and TRBJ1-5; D is undetermined. Germline lookup yields CDR1 SNHLY and CDR2 FYNNEI. V gave up 2 bases and J gave up 7 bases, with 9 bases separating them. CDR3 length: 13 residues.

The chain couples TRBV7-3 to TRBJ2-1; 9 bases agree with TRBD2. Germline CDR1 is SGHTA and CDR2 is FQGTGA. V was clipped by 2 bases and J by 6 bases; unmatched bases: 5. The CDR3 sequence is 15 residues long. The CDR3 DNA reads as TGTGCCAGCAGCTTAGACCGGGGACTAGCCAATGAGCAGTTCTTC. It encodes CASSLDRGLANEQFF.

The chain couples TRBV12-3 or TRBV12-4 to TRBJ2-1; D is undetermined. The V and J ends lost 5 bases and 6 bases respectively, with 8 bases between them. The CDR3 has 12 residues. In DNA, the CDR3 is TGTGCCAGCAGTCAGACGGGCAATGAGCAGTTCTTC. Amino acids: CASSQTGNEQFF.

The chain uses TRBV7-2 and TRBJ1-5; 9 nucleotides match TRBD1. CDR3 length equals 13 residues. V shed 5 bases and J 6 bases; nucleotides not matched to a gene: 2. CDR1 and CDR2 from the germline V gene are SGHTA and FQGNSA. CDR3: CASSLTGGQPQHF. The DNA of the CDR3 is TGTGCCAGCAGCCTGACAGGGGGTCAGCCCCAGCATTTT.

The chain has TRBV5-4 and TRBJ2-1; possibly TRBD2 for D (7 bases). Trimming took off 3 bases at V and 6 bases at J, with 19 bases between the two ends. CDR1 and CDR2 from the germline V gene are SGHNT and YYREEE (reference sequence). The CDR3 runs to 16 residues. This CDR3 is CASSSPREGGVNEQFF. The CDR3 DNA reads TGTGCCAGCAGCTCCCCTAGGGAGGGGGGGGTCAATGAGCAGTTCTTC.

This clone was seen only once. This chain joins TRBV7-9 and TRBJ1-1, with D maybe TRBD1 (6 bases). This CDR3 is 14 amino acids long. Trimming removed 6 bases at V and 4 bases at J, with 15 bases between. Looked up from germline, CDR1 is SEHNR and CDR2 is FQNEAQ (reference sequence). The CDR3 protein is CASRNVRGTTEAFF. CDR3 sequence (DNA): TGTGCCAGCAGGAACGTCAGGGGTACCACTGAAGCTTTCTTT.

The rearrangement links TRBV6-1 to TRBJ2-3; perhaps TRBD2 as D (6 bases). The CDR3 length is 14 residues. V dropped 2 bases and J dropped 5 bases, with 11 bases sitting between them. Germline V gene sequence: CDR1 MNHNS, CDR2 SASEGT. The CDR3 region is CASSEWVGGDTQYF. The CDR3 DNA follows: TGTGCCAGCAGTGAATGGGTCGGGGGAGATACGCAGTATTTT.

This clone was detected once. V usage is TRBV30 and J usage is TRBJ2-1, with 9 bases identical to TRBD2. Germline V gene lookup returns CDR1 GTSNPN and CDR2 SVGIG (reference sequence). Unmatched junction bases numbered 6, after V lost 3 bases and J lost 3 bases. The CDR3 is 15 amino acids. The CDR3 bases are TGTGCCTGGAGCCTTAGCGGGGGAGTCTACAATGAGCAGTTCTTC. It is translated as CAWSLSGGVYNEQFF.

The genes are TRBV3-1 (or the pseudogene TRBV3-2) and TRBJ1-1; TRBD1 is a possible D gene (6 bases). The CDR3 totals 14 residues. The germline V gene encodes CDR1 LGHDT and CDR2 YNNKEL (reference sequence). Trimming shortened V by 1 base and J by 6 bases, and 12 bases separated the two germline ends. For the CDR3, the DNA is TGTGCCAGCAGCCAAGGGGGGGGGCTGGCTGAAGCTTTCTTT. Its protein is CASSQGGGLAEAFF.

The J gene is TRBJ1-2, the V gene TRBV7-9, with a tentative D call TRBD1 (6 bases). The CDR3 contains 13 residues. V lost 5 bases, J lost 10 bases, and 17 bases lay in between. The germline V gene has CDR1 SEHNR and CDR2 FQNEAQ (reference sequence). The CDR3 bases are TGTGCCAGCAGCCCATCCGGGACATCCTACTACACCTTC. Translating it yields CASSPSGTSYYTF.

The gene calls are TRBV5-5 and TRBJ2-5; tentative D call: TRBD2 (6 bases). Trimming removed 4 bases from V and 4 bases from J, with 17 bases in between. Per germline, CDR1 SGHKS and CDR2 YYEKEE (reference sequence). The CDR3 extends over 15 amino acids. CDR3 in amino acids: CASSQLGGVGETQYF. The CDR3 DNA sequence: TGTGCCAGCAGCCAACTCGGCGGGGTCGGAGAGACCCAGTACTTC.

This clone was seen only once. The V gene is TRBV2, the J gene TRBJ2-5; TRBD2 matches 9 bases. The CDR3 has 15 amino acids. The germline V gene encodes CDR1 SNHLY and CDR2 FYNNEI. Trimming took 4 bases from V and 4 from J; bases not matched to a gene: 7. The CDR3 protein is CASSAPGLALETQYF. CDR3 nucleotide sequence: TGTGCCAGCAGTGCTCCGGGACTAGCCCTAGAGACCCAGTACTTC. The whole variable domain, filled in from reference TRBV2 and TRBJ2-5, reads EPEVTQTPSHQVTQMGQEVILRCVPISNHLYFYWYRQILGQKVEFLVSFYNNEISEKSEIFDDQFSVERPDGSNFTLKIRSTKLEDSAMYFCASSAPGLALETQYFGPGTRLLVL.